The sequence of this T cell receptor beta chain was determined in a study of naive and memory T cell subsets. Cells stained for CD3, CD4, CD8, CD45RA and CD27 were sorted into four subsets. The beta constant-region primer was an equimolar mix of two oligonucleotides covering TRBC1 and TRBC2. Nested alpha and beta constant-region primers with the SP2 primer drove four PCR rounds on ligated cDNA. TCRdb re-called the UMI-ligation and nested PCR reads with MiXCR, one entry per CDR3 protein. The sample carries 95,000 to 150,000 distinct CDR3 sequences, over 30% recorded once. CDR1 and CDR2 (germline): DFQATT, SNEGSKA (reference sequence). J was trimmed by 7 bases and V by 6 bases; bases with no gene match: 4. This CDR3 comprises 13 residues.

Sequencing input: central memory CD4+ T cells from blood. The sequence was obtained from a human donor in good health. The chain recombines TRBV20-1 with TRBJ2-2, with 11 nucleotides matching TRBD1. The CDR3 sequence: CSARTGGIGELFF. CDR3 nucleotides: TGCAGTGCCCGGACAGGGGGCATCGGGGAGCTGTTTTTT.